This T cell receptor (beta chain) stems from a study of tumor-infiltrating lymphocytes in primary liver carcinoma. Whole-study results and caveats: Compared with tumor region pairs, tumor-adjacent and tumor-blood pairs overlapped less.

A primer matching the constant region was used to make TCR beta cDNA from 500 ng of total RNA. Three-round nested multiplex PCR performed with slightly modified ARM-PCR produced the TCR beta libraries. A C-beta reverse primer was combined with TRBV1-TRBV30 forward primers in the first two PCR rounds, and each round had around 10 cycles. TCRdb re-called the multiplex PCR reads with MiXCR, one entry per CDR3 protein. The sample records some 130,000 distinct CDR3 sequences, around 70% being singletons. With respect to this clonotype: Its specificity is not known. At one boundary the junction diverges from the germline segment, which might be a read error.

This CDR3 is 17 amino acids long. The germline CDR1 and CDR2 sequences are MNHNY and SVGAGI (reference sequence). Between roughly 20 and 32 mg of unsorted bulk tissue served as the source from which RNA and DNA were co-extracted. The material sequenced was tumor-adjacent normal liver tissue. The receptor was derived from a woman aged 55-70 years with primary liver carcinoma and hepatitis B virus infection. The V call is TRBV6-6, the J call TRBJ1-6, with D uncertain. This CDR3 reads CASSSLGRVINNPPLHF. The CDR3 DNA reads as TGTGCCAGCAGTTCCCTGGGGAGAGTGATCAATAATCCACCCCTCCATTTT.